The 25 T cell receptor beta chains presented below share a single source sample, sequenced in a study of cytomegalovirus exposure and HLA in healthy donors. A multiplex PCR was run with 60 Vbeta primers and 13 Jbeta primers. Produced via immunoSEQ multiplex PCR; TCRdb's table is partial and in-frame only. The data contain approximately 120,000 clones, over 60% of them singletons. Sequencing used PBMCs. These receptors came from a woman in her thirties or forties in good health and CMV-seronegative.

A remark on this clone: This specimen includes other DNA sequences encoding the same CDR3. The chain joins TRBV4-2 to TRBJ2-3, with 7 bases fitting TRBD2. CDR1 and CDR2 from the germline V gene are LGHNA and YNFKEQ. The V segment lost 1 base and the J segment 0 bases; nucleotides outside the gene matches: 4. The CDR3 has 16 amino acids. The CDR3, as DNA: TGTGCCAGCAGCCAAGGCAATAGCGGGAGCACAGATACGCAGTATTTT. Translating it yields CASSQGNSGSTDTQYF.

This rearrangement joins TRBV25-1 to TRBJ2-7, with TRBD2 matching 7 bases. CDR1 and CDR2 from the germline V gene are MGHDK and SYGVNS. The V and J ends lost 1 base and 2 bases, in that order; junction bases with no gene match: 11. This CDR3 contains 17 residues. The CDR3 sequence is CASSESESSSGAYEQYF. CDR3 bases: TGTGCCAGCAGTGAATCAGAGTCGTCTAGCGGAGCCTACGAGCAGTACTTC.

This rearrangement joins TRBV28 to TRBJ1-6; 9 nucleotides agree with TRBD1. Germline CDR1 MDHEN, CDR2 SYDVKM. J was trimmed by 9 bases and V by 3 bases; bases with no gene match: 0. The CDR3 runs 13 residues. This chain's CDR3 is CASSLTGGSPLHF. The CDR3 DNA reads TGTGCCAGCAGTTTGACAGGGGGTTCACCCCTCCACTTT.

The chain combines TRBV7-9 with TRBJ1-1, with 9 positions matching TRBD1. CDR3 length equals 12 residues. The V segment lost 4 bases and the J segment 8 bases; nucleotides outside the gene matches: 2. The V gene's germline CDR1 is SEHNR and CDR2 FQNEAQ (reference sequence). The chain's CDR3 is CASSWGQGEAFF. The CDR3 region has the DNA TGTGCCAGCAGCTGGGGACAGGGCGAAGCTTTCTTT. Supplemented by reference TRBV7-9 and TRBJ1-1, the full variable domain reads DTGVSQNPRHKITKRGQNVTFRCDPISEHNRLYWYRQTLGQGPEFLTYFQNEAQLEKSRLLSDRFSAERPKGSFSTLEIQRTEQGDSAMYLCASSWGQGEAFFGQGTRLTVV.

As to this clone: The same CDR3 arises from other DNA sequences in this sample as well. The V gene is TRBV7-9, the J gene TRBJ2-7; D is unresolved. The V end was cut by 5 bases, the J end by 3 bases, with 5 bases between. The CDR3 is 11 residues long. Germline V gene sequence: CDR1 SEHNR, CDR2 FQNEAQ (reference sequence). The CDR3 protein is CASSTSYEQYF. CDR3 sequence (DNA): TGTGCCAGCAGCACAAGCTACGAGCAGTACTTC. The complete variable domain, with remaining parts taken from reference TRBV7-9 and TRBJ2-7, reads DTGVSQNPRHKITKRGQNVTFRCDPISEHNRLYWYRQTLGQGPEFLTYFQNEAQLEKSRLLSDRFSAERPKGSFSTLEIQRTEQGDSAMYLCASSTSYEQYFGPGTRLTVT.

Notes on this clone: The same CDR3 also results from other DNA sequences found in this sample. The rearrangement links TRBV4-2 to TRBJ2-5; perhaps TRBD2 as D (6 bases). CDR1 and CDR2 from the germline V gene are LGHNA and YNFKEQ. The CDR3 contains 15 residues. Trimming took off 1 base at V and 1 base at J, with 10 bases between the two ends. The CDR3 DNA sequence: TGTGCCAGCAGCCAAGGACGGGGAGGCCAAGAGACCCAGTACTTC. It encodes CASSQGRGGQETQYF.

For this clone: Its ends do not fully match the called genes, so a read error is possible. This sequence joins TRBV20-1 and TRBJ2-3; weak D call: TRBD2 (5 bases). The germline CDR1 and CDR2 sequences are DFQATT and SNEGSKA (reference sequence). This CDR3 comprises 10 residues. The CDR3 region has the DNA TGCAGTGCTGAACTAGATGCGCAGTATTTT. Residues: CSAELDAQYF.

V gene TRBV5-1 combines with J gene TRBJ2-2, with 7 bases matching TRBD1. Germline values: CDR1 SGHRS, CDR2 YFSETQ. This CDR3 has 15 residues. With 6 bases clipped from V and 0 bases from J, the junction kept 5 bases outside the gene matches. The chain's CDR3 is CASNLDRANTGELFF. CDR3 sequence (DNA): TGCGCCAGCAATCTAGACAGGGCGAACACCGGGGAGCTGTTTTTT.

V usage is TRBV15 and J usage is TRBJ2-1, with TRBD2 as a possible D gene (6 bases). From germline, CDR1 is LNHNV and CDR2 YYDKDF (reference sequence). CDR3 length equals 15 residues. With 5 bases removed from V and 7 bases from J, the gap between germline ends came to 18 bases. The DNA of the CDR3 is TGTGCCACCAGCCGAAGAGACCCGGGGGTGAATGAGCAGTTCTTC. Encoded protein: CATSRRDPGVNEQFF.

This clone was seen a handful of times. This chain uses TRBV7-9 with TRBJ1-3, with 10 bases lining up with TRBD1. Germline CDR1 reads SEHNR; CDR2 reads FQNEAQ (reference sequence). CDR3 length: 17 amino acids. The trim removed 4 bases at V and 0 bases at J, leaving 6 bases unmatched. This CDR3 reads CASSSGGQGYSGNTIYF. DNA for the CDR3: TGTGCCAGCAGCTCTGGGGGACAGGGGTACTCTGGAAACACCATATATTTT.

CDR3 in amino acids: CASSLAWWGGSDTQYF. CDR3 DNA sequence: TGTGCCAGCAGTTTAGCGTGGTGGGGAGGCTCGGATACGCAGTATTTT. The chain recombines TRBV28 with TRBJ2-3; D may be TRBD2 (6 bases). The germline CDR1 and CDR2 sequences are MDHEN and SYDVKM. This CDR3 contains 16 residues. Trimming removed 2 bases at V and 6 bases at J, with 18 bases between.

The V and J genes are TRBV7-9 and TRBJ1-2; perhaps TRBD1 as D (6 bases). From germline, CDR1 is SEHNR and CDR2 FQNEAQ (reference sequence). V was clipped by 5 bases and J by 8 bases, with 21 bases between them. The CDR3 spans 15 residues. The CDR3 nucleotides are TGTGCCAGCAGCGGGAGAGGTGGGGGCGCGCCCGGCTACACCTTC. Its protein product is CASSGRGGGAPGYTF.

The chain employs TRBV19 and TRBJ2-1; 7 positions match TRBD1. Germline V CDR1 and CDR2: LNHDA, SQIVND (reference sequence). The CDR3 covers 14 residues. With V trimmed by 4 bases and J by 9 bases, 9 bases remained unmatched. The CDR3, as DNA: TGTGCCAGTAGTAGGCAGGGGGAAGTGAGTGAGCAGTTCTTC. Translation gives CASSRQGEVSEQFF.

The V and J genes are TRBV2 and TRBJ1-5; D gene unclear. Germline lookup yields CDR1 SNHLY and CDR2 FYNNEI. V was cut by 6 bases and J by 2 bases, with 14 bases left in between. The CDR3 contains 15 residues. DNA for the CDR3: TGTGCCAGCAGGAGTCCCGGGTTCGGCAATCAGCCCCAGCATTTT. It translates to CASRSPGFGNQPQHF.

CDR3 in DNA: TGTGCCAGCAGCGTAGGGGGAGGGCCCGGGGAGACCCAGTACTTC. It encodes CASSVGGGPGETQYF. The rearrangement links TRBV9 to TRBJ2-5, with 7 bases identical to TRBD2. Germline loops: CDR1 SGDLS, CDR2 YYNGEE. The CDR3 totals 15 residues. Trimming at V came to 0 bases and at J to 5 bases, leaving 7 bases not matched to a gene. Full variable domain (outside the CDR3, taken from reference TRBV9 and TRBJ2-5): DSGVTQTPKHLITATGQRVTLRCSPRSGDLSVYWYQQSLDQGLQFLIQYYNGEERAKGNILERFSAQQFPDLHSELNLSSLELGDSALYFCASSVGGGPGETQYFGPGTRLLVL.

This rearrangement joins TRBV7-9 to TRBJ1-4, with D possibly being TRBD1 (5 bases). CDR3 length equals 16 residues. The germline V gene encodes CDR1 SEHNR and CDR2 FQNEAQ (reference sequence). V lost 2 bases and J lost 2, with 12 bases in between. The CDR3: CASSLSRAGTNEKLFF. The CDR3 DNA is TGTGCCAGCAGCTTATCCAGGGCTGGGACTAATGAAAAACTGTTTTTT.

The rearrangement uses TRBV5-8 and TRBJ2-2, with TRBD1 matching 10 bases. The CDR3 is made up of 15 amino acids. Germline CDR1 SGHTS, CDR2 YDEGEE. The junction had 7 bases not matched to a gene; V was cut back by 7 bases and J by 4 bases. CDR3 in amino acids: CASGDRGRGTGELFF. CDR3 bases: TGTGCCAGCGGTGACAGGGGGCGGGGCACCGGGGAGCTGTTTTTT. Supplemented by reference TRBV5-8 and TRBJ2-2, the full variable domain reads EAGVTQSPTHLIKTRGQQATLRCSPISGHTSVYWYQQALGLGLQFLLWYDEGEERNRGNFPPRFSGRQFPNYSSELNVNALELEDSALYLCASGDRGRGTGELFFGEGSRLTVL.

CDR3 sequence (DNA): TGTGCCAGCAGGTCCGACTTCCAAGAGACCCAGTACTTC. Its translation is CASRSDFQETQYF. The chain has TRBV5-4 and TRBJ2-5, with D unresolved. With 5 bases removed from V and 1 base from J, the gap between germline ends came to 9 bases. This CDR3 is built from 13 residues. Germline V gives CDR1 SGHNT, CDR2 YYREEE (reference sequence).

CDR3 nucleotides: TGTGCCAGCAGAGGACTAGCTATCACAGATACGCAGTATTTT. Its protein is CASRGLAITDTQYF. This chain links TRBV6-1 with TRBJ2-3, with TRBD2 matching 8 bases. This CDR3 spans 14 amino acids. Trimming cost V 6 bases and J 2 bases; bases outside gene matches: 4. Per the germline V gene, CDR1 is MNHNS and CDR2 is SASEGT.

This chain uses TRBV10-2 with TRBJ2-2; TRBD2 matches at 12 bases. The V and J ends lost 6 bases and 4 bases, in that order; junction bases with no gene match: 0. The CDR3 runs 14 residues. The germline V gene has CDR1 WSHSY and CDR2 SAAADI. CDR3 protein: CASRTSGSTGELFF. The DNA for the CDR3 is TGCGCCAGCAGGACTAGCGGGAGCACCGGGGAGCTGTTTTTT.

The V gene is TRBV18, the J gene TRBJ2-2; 9 nucleotides agree with TRBD1. V was clipped by 2 bases and J by 5 bases; unmatched bases: 6. The CDR3 has 16 residues. CDR1 is KGHSH and CDR2 is LQKENI in the germline V gene. The CDR3 DNA is TGTGCCAGCTCACCAATCTCAGGACAGGGGACCGGGGAGCTGTTTTTT. Translating gives CASSPISGQGTGELFF.

V is TRBV18 and J is TRBJ2-7, with D perhaps TRBD2 (6 bases). Trimming took off 1 base at V and 6 bases at J, with 13 bases between the two ends. The CDR3 has 14 residues. The germline V gene has CDR1 KGHSH and CDR2 LQKENI. CDR3 nucleotides: TGTGCCAGCTCACCACTGGAGGGCCCGGGCGAGCAGTACTTC. Its protein product is CASSPLEGPGEQYF.

This sequence joins TRBV28 and TRBJ2-1; D perhaps matches TRBD2 (6 bases). Germline V gene lookup returns CDR1 MDHEN and CDR2 SYDVKM. This CDR3 is built from 13 residues. V lost 4 bases and J 5 bases, leaving 9 bases between the germline ends. This CDR3 is CASSWRANNEQFF. The DNA of the CDR3 is TGTGCCAGCAGTTGGAGGGCAAACAATGAGCAGTTCTTC. The full variable domain, with the rest looked up from reference TRBV28 and TRBJ2-1, is DVKVTQSSRYLVKRTGEKVFLECVQDMDHENMFWYRQDPGLGLRLIYFSYDVKMKEKGDIPEGYSVSREKKERFSLILESASTNQTSMYLCASSWRANNEQFFGPGTRLTVL.

The chain combines TRBV6-5 with TRBJ2-2; maybe TRBD1 (6 bases). With 2 bases removed from V and 6 bases from J, the gap between germline ends came to 13 bases. The length of the CDR3 is 15 residues. The germline V gene has CDR1 MNHEY and CDR2 SVGAGI. CDR3 region: CASSYHRELPGELFF. In DNA, the CDR3 is TGTGCCAGCAGTTACCACAGGGAACTCCCCGGGGAGCTGTTTTTT.

The chain is built from TRBV2 and TRBJ2-2; D uncertain. V lost 6 bases to trimming and J lost 0 bases, with 11 bases between them. Germline V gives CDR1 SNHLY, CDR2 FYNNEI. This CDR3 region has 15 residues. CDR3 nucleotides: TGTGCCAGCAGCGCCGACAATTCGAACACCGGGGAGCTGTTTTTT. Translation: CASSADNSNTGELFF.